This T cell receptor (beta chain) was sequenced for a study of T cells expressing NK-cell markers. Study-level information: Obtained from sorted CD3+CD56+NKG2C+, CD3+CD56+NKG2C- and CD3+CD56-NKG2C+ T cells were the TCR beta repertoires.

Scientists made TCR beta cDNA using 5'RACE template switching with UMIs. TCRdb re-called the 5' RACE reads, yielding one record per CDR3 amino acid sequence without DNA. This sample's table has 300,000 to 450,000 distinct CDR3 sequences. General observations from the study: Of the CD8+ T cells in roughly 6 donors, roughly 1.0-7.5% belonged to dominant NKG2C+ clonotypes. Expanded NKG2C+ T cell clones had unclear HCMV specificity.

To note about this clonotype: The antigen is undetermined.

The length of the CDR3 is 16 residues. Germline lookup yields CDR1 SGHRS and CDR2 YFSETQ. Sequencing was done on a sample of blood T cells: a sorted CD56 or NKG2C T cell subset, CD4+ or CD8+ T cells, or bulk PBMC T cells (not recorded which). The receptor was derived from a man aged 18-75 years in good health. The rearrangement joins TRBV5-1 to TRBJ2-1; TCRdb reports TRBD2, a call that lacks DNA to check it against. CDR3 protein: CASSTGGPAANNEQFF.